The present entry profiles one TCR beta chain with its context. The antigen this receptor binds is unknown. Base quality data are lacking; no much larger clone is found one base away. These reads were obtained on an Illumina NovaSeq 6000. TCRalpha and TCRbeta cDNA libraries were constructed by 5'RACE with constant-segment primers, with sample barcodes and unique molecular identifiers being introduced. Trizol reagent was used to extract RNA from every sample. Amplification of the libraries took two PCR steps, and the second step added a second sample barcode plus Illumina TruSeq adapters. Libraries were sequenced on an Illumina NovaSeq with 2 x 150 bp paired-end reads. The paper's data handling went like this. Demultiplexing of reads and collapsing into UMI-guided consensus sequences were performed with migec v1.2.7. Using mixcr v2.1.11, UMI consensuses were aligned to TRA and TRB V and J templates and then assembled into clonotypes. Expanded or contracted clonotypes were those called significant by both edgeR and NoisET, with noise models trained on biological replicates. edgeR calls used a false discovery rate-adjusted p below 0.01 and a log2 fold-change threshold of 1. PCA with hierarchical clustering of max-normalized trajectories of the 1000 most abundant clonotypes was used as exploratory dynamics analysis. Each responding clone was given a CD4 or CD8 phenotype based on the CD4+ and CD8+ repertoires, which had been sequenced separately. TCRdb applied fastp at Q25 and MiXCR to the public reads, then kept only in-frame beta chains. Rows with one shared CDR3 protein collapse into an entry with the most common genes and DNA. The V and J calls, along with clone size, are taken from TCRdb and not from the paper's own processing. For this sample there are 40,000 to 45,000 distinct CDR3 sequences; more than 7% appear just once. The ten biggest clones cover approximately 1.5% of the sample.

Ficoll-Paque density gradient centrifugation was the method used to isolate PBMCs. As encoded in the germline V gene, CDR1 is SGHNT while CDR2 is YENEEA. Trimming takes 5 bases from V and 2 bases from J, and the germline ends sit 16 bases apart. The CDR3 runs 16 amino acids, cysteine and phenylalanine included. Just CDR3 DNA is preserved here, 48 bases in frame from base 1. The source of the sample is a study of T-cell memory formation after mild COVID-19 listed by TCRdb under 2021. Broadly, across the study: TCR sequence clusters from the two donors were largely donor specific. T-cell clones expanding and contracting after mild COVID-19 in two donors were tracked by longitudinal TCRalpha and TCRbeta repertoire sequencing. The cohort was made up of two young adult volunteers, one female and one male, who were previously healthy. Broader findings and caveats from the paper: Contracting CD4+ clones were located mainly in the CM and EM memory subsets, whereas CD8+ clones were found to be enriched in EMRA. From day 15 to 85, contracting clones showed balanced CD4/CD8 phenotypes, whereas a second wave of clones that expanded from day 15 to 37 leaned towards CD4+. SARS-CoV-2 specificity of the second-wave clones peaking on day 37 was not confirmed. Some responding clones were found in pre-infection memory, which suggests that pre-existing cross-reactive memory T cells took part in the SARS-CoV-2 response. Only two mild cases were covered by the study, and larger cohorts that include severe cases with pre-infection samples were considered necessary.

The rearranged chain carries TRBV11-3 and TRBJ2-1; the D gene could be TRBD1 or TRBD2, each one agreeing over 8 bases. This clonotype originated in a man aged 18 to 29 who had mild COVID-19 (a few samples of this study predate the infection). The sample titles of this study are shuffled in the database, so cell type and time point are left out; the donor was told from shared clones. Specimen: PBMCs or a T cell subset sorted from them (not recorded which). The DNA sequence is TGTGCCAGCAGCCCAGGGGGCGGGGGGACCTACAATGAGCAGTTCTTC. This yields the protein CASSPGGGGTYNEQFF. Here the CDR3 is joined to the reference TRBV11-3 and TRBJ2-1 genes, and the full variable domain is: EAGVVQSPRYKIIEKKQPVAFWCNPISGHNTLYWYLQNLGQGPELLIRYENEEAVDDSQLPKDRFSAERLKGVDSTLKIQPAELGDSAVYLCASSPGGGGTYNEQFFGPGTRLTVL.